This note documents a single TCR beta chain sequence. Its cognate antigen has yet to be identified. Per-base qualities were not stored, and no clone one base away is much larger. The sample belongs to a study of sequential checkpoint blockade in melanoma (dated by TCRdb to about 2019). Regarding the complete study: Using 1:1 randomization, the trial assigned patients either to first-line nivolumab followed by ipilimumab (arm A) or to ipilimumab followed by nivolumab (arm B). Maintenance nivolumab came after both trial sequences. Results and caveats for the whole study, not just this receptor: The model for predicting response that combines TCR metrics with mutation burden needs to be validated in larger, independent patient cohorts.

The CDR3 numbers 18 residues from cysteine through phenylalanine. Solely the CDR3 DNA is kept, with 54 bases framed from the first base. What the treatment or condition label conveys for this sample: randomized to nivolumab then ipilimumab (arm A) or the reverse (arm B). No trial patient had received prior DNA-damaging chemotherapy. Thawed PBMCs were sorted on a FACS Aria II flow cytometer to isolate live CD3+CD8+ cells negative for CD19 and CD56. Samples were obtained from patients with melanoma enrolled in CheckMate 064, a randomized, open-label phase II trial of sequential checkpoint blockade. Peripheral blood mononuclear cells were obtained through leukapheresis, purified using Ficoll-Paque, and frozen in human serum containing approximately 10% DMSO. Purity of sorted blood CD3+CD8+ cells was verified at >95% immediately after sorting, followed by DNA extraction. The immunoSEQ Assay was used to immunosequence TCRbeta CDR3 regions from genomic DNA. Before high-throughput sequencing, the genomic DNA was amplified using bias-controlled multiplex PCR. From the authors' description of their analysis: To quantify the absolute abundance of each unique TCRbeta CDR3 region, the sequences were collapsed and filtered. Clonality was defined as 1 minus Pielou's evenness and was calculated using productive rearrangements only. Clones with significantly greater frequencies in on-treatment versus baseline samples were identified using a previously published method. Entries here come from immuneACCESS through TCRdb and include only in-frame sequences with V and J called. Some clones fail to appear in such tables; in the studies checked, an unresolved V gene covers under half of the shortfall, and the cause of the remainder is unknown. V, J and clone size were drawn from that table, and D and trimming were deduced from the DNA. For this sample the table gives roughly 11,000 clones, of which around 85% were detected only once. The ten biggest clones cover 45% to 55% of the sample.

The input for sequencing was CD8+ T cells sorted from blood (inferred from file names), taken from a patient given nivolumab and ipilimumab in sequence. The rearrangement joined TRBV21-1 to TRBJ1-1; TRBD1 is the table's D call, not checked against the DNA. TRBV21-1 is shown as a pseudogene. The sequence came from a human donor with melanoma. The CDR3 protein: CASRSPFGVDRPNTEAFF. Read as DNA, the sequence is TGTGCCAGCAGATCACCATTTGGGGTGGACAGACCGAACACTGAAGCTTTCTTT.